Each of the 25 T cell receptor beta chains below was sequenced from the same sample in a study of cytotoxic CD8 clonotypes in ibrutinib-treated CLL. Repertoires were generated with immunoSEQ multiplex PCR, while TCRdb's copy carries only in-frame clones and drops some. Here the sample spans about 160,000 clones, roughly 80% being singletons. The material sequenced was PBMCs, taken after 24 months of ibrutinib treatment. These receptors originate from a human donor with chronic lymphocytic leukemia.

V and J are TRBV6-5 and TRBJ1-2; 9 bases are a match to TRBD1. The CDR3 is 15 residues long. Unmatched junction bases numbered 11, after V lost 5 bases and J lost 7 bases. Per the germline V gene, CDR1 is MNHEY and CDR2 is SVGAGI. The CDR3 is CASSQGDTGGGGYTF. The CDR3 nucleotides read TGTGCCAGCAGTCAAGGGGACACAGGGGGCGGTGGCTACACCTTC.

V gene TRBV7-2 combines with J gene TRBJ1-4; D is uncertain. V lost 0 bases to trimming and J lost 4 bases, with 9 bases between them. The CDR3 has 15 residues. The germline V gene encodes CDR1 SGHTA and CDR2 FQGNSA. In DNA, the CDR3 is TGTGCCAGCAGCTTAGCCGGGGTCGGTAATGAAAAACTGTTTTTT. It encodes CASSLAGVGNEKLFF.

The chain links TRBV6-5 to TRBJ1-1, with D hard to call. Germline CDR1 is MNHEY and CDR2 is SVGAGI. The CDR3 is made up of 14 amino acids. V was trimmed by 7 bases and J by 4 bases, leaving 16 bases between them. This chain's CDR3 is CASIDNGWSTEAFF. Written as DNA, the CDR3 is TGTGCCAGCATCGACAACGGATGGAGCACTGAAGCTTTCTTT.

The V and J genes are TRBV6-1 and TRBJ2-7, with no clear D. Per the germline V gene, CDR1 is MNHNS and CDR2 is SASEGT. Trimming stripped 6 bases from V and 2 bases from J, with 8 bases between. The CDR3 consists of 12 residues. CDR3 sequence reads: CASRDATYEQYF. The DNA for the CDR3 is TGTGCCAGCAGGGACGCCACCTACGAGCAGTACTTC.

The chain employs TRBV2 and TRBJ2-7, with 7 nucleotides matching TRBD2. CDR1 is SNHLY, CDR2 FYNNEI, per germline. J lost 5 bases, V lost 2 bases, and 6 bases had no gene match. The CDR3 has 14 amino acids. The CDR3 region has the DNA TGTGCCAGCAGTGAAACTAGCGCATCCCACGAGCAGTACTTC. Residues: CASSETSASHEQYF.

The V gene is TRBV18, the J gene TRBJ2-4, with D unclear. The germline V gene encodes CDR1 KGHSH and CDR2 LQKENI. This CDR3 contains 14 residues. Trimming removed 0 bases at V and 2 bases at J, with 5 bases between. The CDR3 bases are TGTGCCAGCTCACCACCGGGCCCCAAAAACATTCAGTACTTC. Protein product: CASSPPGPKNIQYF.

The V and J genes are TRBV6-5 and TRBJ2-5; D ambiguous. The V end was cut by 10 bases, the J end by 5 bases, with 14 bases between. The CDR3 is made up of 12 amino acids. Germline-derived CDR1 and CDR2 are MNHEY and SVGAGI. CDR3 sequence: CATSFGFETQYF. The CDR3 DNA follows: TGTGCCACCAGCTTCGGATTCGAGACCCAGTACTTC.

The chain recombines TRBV5-1 with TRBJ2-5, with D perhaps matching TRBD1 or TRBD2 (6 bases each). Germline CDR1 and CDR2: SGHRS and YFSETQ. The CDR3 sequence is 16 residues long. The V end was cut by 3 bases, the J end by 5 bases, with 20 bases between. The CDR3 nucleotides are TGCGCCAGCAGCTCCGGGGACTTTTGGGGGCGGGAGACCCAGTACTTC. Its translation: CASSSGDFWGRETQYF.

V gene TRBV30 combines with J gene TRBJ1-2, with 9 bases fitting TRBD1. V lost 4 bases and J lost 7; bases outside the gene matches: 7. This CDR3 spans 13 amino acids. Looked up from germline, CDR1 is GTSNPN and CDR2 is SVGIG (reference sequence). The CDR3 reads CAWIGQGLGGYTF. CDR3 DNA sequence: TGTGCCTGGATTGGACAGGGGTTGGGTGGCTACACCTTC. Drawing the rest from reference TRBV30 and TRBJ1-2, the complete variable domain is SQTIHQWPATLVQPVGSPLSLECTVEGTSNPNLYWYRQAAGRGLQLLFYSVGIGQISSEVPQNLSASRPQDRQFILSSKKLLLSDSGFYLCAWIGQGLGGYTFGSGTRLTVV.

The chain uses TRBV11-3 and TRBJ1-6; the D gene is possibly TRBD1 (5 bases). This CDR3 region has 14 residues. Per germline, CDR1 SGHNT and CDR2 YENEEA. V was clipped by 2 bases and J by 7 bases, with 9 bases between them. CDR3 region: CASSLQGVNSPLHF. The CDR3 DNA sequence: TGTGCCAGCAGCTTACAGGGAGTAAATTCACCCCTCCACTTT.

This clone was observed once. The chain recombines TRBV7-9 with TRBJ1-1; 7 positions agree with TRBD1. V gave up 8 bases and J gave up 3 bases; unmatched junction bases: 6. The CDR3 runs to 13 residues. Looked up from germline, CDR1 is SEHNR and CDR2 is FQNEAQ (reference sequence). The CDR3: CASGEGGYTEAFF. CDR3 in DNA: TGTGCCAGCGGGGAAGGGGGCTACACTGAAGCTTTCTTT.

J is TRBJ2-5 and V is TRBV28; the D is unclear. CDR1 MDHEN and CDR2 SYDVKM come from the germline V gene. Between the trimmed V and J ends, which lost 5 bases and 4 bases, there was a span of 17 bases. This CDR3 contains 15 residues. This CDR3 reads CASSPSAARRETQYF. CDR3 coding DNA: TGTGCCAGCAGTCCCTCCGCGGCTAGACGAGAGACCCAGTACTTC.

The V and J genes are TRBV25-1 and TRBJ1-3; 9 bases are a match to TRBD1. The CDR3 sequence is 15 residues long. Trimming removed 3 bases from V and 1 base from J; junction bases left unmatched: 1. Germline CDR1 MGHDK, CDR2 SYGVNS. CDR3 in DNA: TGTGCCAGCAGTGATGACAGGGGGTCTGGAAACACCATATATTTT. The encoded protein is CASSDDRGSGNTIYF.

The chain employs TRBV6-6 and TRBJ1-4; D is possibly TRBD1 (6 bases). Trimming cost V 8 bases and J 7 bases, with 11 bases left between them. Germline V gives CDR1 MNHNY, CDR2 SVGAGI (reference sequence). The CDR3 is 12 amino acids. CDR3 amino acids: CASGAGAEKLFF. The DNA of the CDR3 is TGTGCCAGCGGCGCGGGGGCTGAAAAACTGTTTTTT.

This clone was counted once. This rearrangement joins TRBV7-9 to TRBJ1-1; maybe TRBD1 (6 bases). The ends were cut back, 1 base at V and 8 bases at J, with 17 bases in the middle. Germline CDR1 reads SEHNR; CDR2 reads FQNEAQ (reference sequence). This CDR3 spans 15 amino acids. CDR3 in amino acids: CASSLGSEGHHEAFF. CDR3 sequence (DNA): TGTGCCAGCAGCTTAGGTTCAGAGGGACATCACGAAGCTTTCTTT.

In the case of this clone: This may be a read error: a much more frequent sequence differs by one nucleotide. The genes are TRBV7-9 and TRBJ2-4, with TRBD1 identical over 9 bases. CDR3 length: 16 residues. Germline lookup yields CDR1 SEHNR and CDR2 FQNEAQ (reference sequence). The CDR3 is CANSRAGQGAKNIQYF. The CDR3 DNA sequence: TGTGCCAACAGCCGCGCGGGACAGGGAGCCAAAAACATTCAGTACTTC.

The rearrangement joins TRBV6-6 to TRBJ2-7; the D call may be TRBD1 or TRBD2 (5 bases each). Trimming removed 0 bases from V and 3 bases from J, with 12 bases in between. The CDR3 sequence is 15 residues long. The V gene's germline CDR1 is MNHNY and CDR2 SVGAGI (reference sequence). The CDR3 is CASSYSTEGSYEQYF. The CDR3, as DNA: TGTGCCAGCAGTTACTCGACCGAGGGGAGCTACGAGCAGTACTTC.

This chain uses TRBV5-6 with TRBJ2-7; D not resolved. The germline V gene encodes CDR1 SGHDT and CDR2 YYEEEE. The CDR3 runs to 16 residues. V was cut by 1 base and J by 3 bases, with 17 bases left in between. The CDR3 reads CASSLRFIQANYEQYF. DNA for the CDR3: TGTGCCAGCAGCTTGAGGTTTATCCAGGCCAACTACGAGCAGTACTTC.

The chain has TRBV11-2 and TRBJ2-1, with D perhaps matching TRBD1 (5 bases). Germline-derived CDR1 and CDR2 are SGHAT and FQNNGV. Trimming removed 6 bases from V and 10 bases from J, with 16 bases in between. The CDR3 consists of 13 residues. CDR3 sequence: CASSQGQGGEQFF. DNA for the CDR3: TGTGCCAGCAGTCAGGGCCAGGGTGGCGAGCAGTTCTTC. The variable domain in full, completed from reference TRBV11-2 and TRBJ2-1, reads EAGVAQSPRYKIIEKRQSVAFWCNPISGHATLYWYQQILGQGPKLLIQFQNNGVVDDSQLPKDRFSAERLKGVDSTLKIQPAKLEDSAVYLCASSQGQGGEQFFGPGTRLTVL.

The chain uses TRBV25-1 and TRBJ2-1; TRBD1 matches 10 bases. Germline values: CDR1 MGHDK, CDR2 SYGVNS. With V trimmed by 2 bases and J by 0 bases, 4 bases remained unmatched. The CDR3 runs to 17 residues. The CDR3 sequence is CASSERTGGTSYNEQFF. Written as DNA, the CDR3 is TGTGCCAGCAGTGAACGGACAGGGGGTACCTCCTACAATGAGCAGTTCTTC.

The V gene is TRBV6-1, the J gene TRBJ1-2; TRBD1 matches 9 bases. Unmatched junction bases numbered 6, after V lost 4 bases and J lost 0 bases. Germline V gene lookup returns CDR1 MNHNS and CDR2 SASEGT. This CDR3 contains 16 residues. Here the CDR3 DNA reads TGTGCCAGCAGTGGGACAGGGGTTCTGGCTAACTATGGCTACACCTTC. This translates into CASSGTGVLANYGYTF.

The V and J genes are TRBV7-9 and TRBJ1-6; maybe TRBD1 (5 bases). V lost 5 bases and J 11 bases, leaving 19 bases between the germline ends. CDR1 is SEHNR and CDR2 is FQNEAQ in the germline V gene (reference sequence). This CDR3 has 15 amino acids. This CDR3 is CASSPPDGGITPLHF. The CDR3, as DNA: TGTGCCAGCAGCCCCCCGGATGGGGGTATTACACCCCTCCACTTT.

The rearrangement joins TRBV7-2 to TRBJ2-7; TRBD1 aligns across 10 bases. CDR1 is SGHTA, CDR2 FQGNSA, per germline. The CDR3 spans 15 residues. J lost 5 bases, V lost 4 bases, and 8 bases had no gene match. CDR3 nucleotide sequence: TGTGCCAGCAGCTCCCGGGACAGGGGTAGGGACGAGCAGTACTTC. This encodes CASSSRDRGRDEQYF.

The rearrangement uses TRBV4-3 and TRBJ2-1; D possibly corresponds to TRBD2 (6 bases). With 0 bases removed from V and 0 bases from J, the gap between germline ends came to 12 bases. Looked up from germline, CDR1 is LGHNA and CDR2 is YSLEER. There are 17 residues in the CDR3. The DNA of the CDR3 is TGCGCCAGCAGCCAAGAACCAGCGGGTAGCTCCTACAATGAGCAGTTCTTC. This codes for CASSQEPAGSSYNEQFF.

The V gene is TRBV28, the J gene TRBJ2-1, with 7 positions matching TRBD2. Germline CDR1 is MDHEN and CDR2 is SYDVKM. The V and J ends lost 5 bases and 4 bases, in that order; junction bases with no gene match: 8. The CDR3 has 15 amino acids. The CDR3 reads CASSPQLARYNEQFF. CDR3 DNA: TGTGCCAGCAGTCCCCAACTAGCGAGATACAATGAGCAGTTCTTC.